These 8 T cell receptor beta chains came from one sample sequenced in a study of CD8 T cells in Susac syndrome. Random hexamers served to reverse transcribe roughly 0.5 to 1 ug RNA. In TCRdb, the immunoSEQ multiplex PCR reads were re-called with MiXCR into one record per CDR3 protein. Of about 120,000 distinct CDR3 sequences in the sample, more than 90% are singletons; the top ten hold 0.2% to 0.25%. Sample: CD8+ T cells from PBMCs. The receptors come from a human donor with Susac syndrome.

This chain uses TRBV4-1 with TRBJ2-7; 7 nucleotides match TRBD1. This CDR3 has 17 residues. Germline assignment: CDR1 MGHRA and CDR2 YSYEKL. Losses at the gene ends were 2 bases for V and 2 bases for J; bases not matched to a gene: 12. CDR3 loop: CASSQITGVLGAYEQYF. CDR3 in DNA: TGCGCCAGCAGCCAAATTACAGGGGTTCTTGGAGCCTACGAGCAGTACTTC.

The rearrangement uses TRBV19 and TRBJ1-2; 9 positions match TRBD1. Trimming cost V 5 bases and J 4 bases; bases outside gene matches: 14. The CDR3 has 17 residues. Looked up from germline, CDR1 is LNHDA and CDR2 is SQIVND (reference sequence). The CDR3 region has the DNA TGTGCCAGTAGTGGAACCGGGACAGGGAGCTCCCTCTATGGCTACACCTTC. As protein: CASSGTGTGSSLYGYTF.

The gene calls are TRBV5-6 and TRBJ2-5; 11 nucleotides line up with TRBD2. Per the germline V gene, CDR1 is SGHDT and CDR2 is YYEEEE. CDR3 length: 15 amino acids. The J segment lost 5 bases and the V segment lost 0 bases, leaving 3 bases of the junction unmatched. This chain's CDR3 is CASSLATSGSETQYF. CDR3 coding DNA: TGTGCCAGCAGCTTGGCCACTAGCGGGAGTGAGACCCAGTACTTC.

Here the CDR3 reads CASRKDDAHEQYF. In DNA form, the CDR3 reads TGCGCCAGCAGGAAAGATGACGCGCACGAGCAGTACTTC. V gene TRBV5-1 combines with J gene TRBJ2-7, with D unresolved. The CDR3 consists of 13 residues. The germline V gene encodes CDR1 SGHRS and CDR2 YFSETQ. V dropped 5 bases and J dropped 5 bases, with 14 bases sitting between them.

Here the CDR3 DNA reads TGTGCCAGCAGCTTAGCCCGAGTATACACCGGGGAGCTGTTTTTT. This sequence encodes CASSLARVYTGELFF. The chain carries TRBV7-9 and TRBJ2-2; D is uncertain. Germline loops: CDR1 SEHNR, CDR2 FQNEAQ (reference sequence). V shed 0 bases and J shed 3 bases, with 8 bases lying between them. This CDR3 region has 15 residues.

The chain carries TRBV5-1 and TRBJ1-1; no firm D call. Germline CDR1 is SGHRS and CDR2 is YFSETQ. The CDR3 covers 12 residues. The V end was cut by 6 bases, the J end by 5 bases, with 11 bases between. This chain's CDR3 is CASKGIGTEAFF. CDR3 nucleotides: TGCGCCAGCAAGGGAATCGGAACTGAAGCTTTCTTT.

This chain uses TRBV12-3 or TRBV12-4 with TRBJ2-2; no firm D call. Trimming removed 3 bases at V and 4 bases at J, with 3 bases between. The CDR3 runs to 12 residues. This CDR3 is CASSFGTGELFF. The CDR3 DNA follows: TGTGCCAGCAGTTTCGGCACCGGGGAGCTGTTTTTT.

V and J are TRBV7-9 and TRBJ2-7; tentatively, D is TRBD1 or TRBD2 (5 bases each). Germline lookup yields CDR1 SEHNR and CDR2 FQNEAQ (reference sequence). The V end lost 1 base, the J end lost 5 bases, and 6 bases lay between the germline ends. CDR3 length: 12 amino acids. The CDR3 loop is CASSLGGDEQYF. The CDR3 bases are TGTGCCAGCAGCTTAGGAGGGGACGAGCAGTACTTC.